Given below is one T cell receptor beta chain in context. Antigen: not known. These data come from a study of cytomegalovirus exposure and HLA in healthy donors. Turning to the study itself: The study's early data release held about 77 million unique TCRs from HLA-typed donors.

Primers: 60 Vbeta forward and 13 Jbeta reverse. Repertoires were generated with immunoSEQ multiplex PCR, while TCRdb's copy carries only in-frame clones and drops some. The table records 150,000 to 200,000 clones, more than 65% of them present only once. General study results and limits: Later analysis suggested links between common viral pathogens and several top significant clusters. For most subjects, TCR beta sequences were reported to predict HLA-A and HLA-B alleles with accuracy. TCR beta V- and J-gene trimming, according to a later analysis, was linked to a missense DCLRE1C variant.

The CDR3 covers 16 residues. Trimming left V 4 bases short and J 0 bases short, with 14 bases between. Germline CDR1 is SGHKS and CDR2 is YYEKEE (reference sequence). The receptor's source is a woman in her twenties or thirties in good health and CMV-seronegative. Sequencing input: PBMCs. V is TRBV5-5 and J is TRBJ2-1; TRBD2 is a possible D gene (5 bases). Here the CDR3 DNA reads TGTGCCAGCAGCGGGAGACTGGGGAGCTCCTACAATGAGCAGTTCTTC. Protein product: CASSGRLGSSYNEQFF.